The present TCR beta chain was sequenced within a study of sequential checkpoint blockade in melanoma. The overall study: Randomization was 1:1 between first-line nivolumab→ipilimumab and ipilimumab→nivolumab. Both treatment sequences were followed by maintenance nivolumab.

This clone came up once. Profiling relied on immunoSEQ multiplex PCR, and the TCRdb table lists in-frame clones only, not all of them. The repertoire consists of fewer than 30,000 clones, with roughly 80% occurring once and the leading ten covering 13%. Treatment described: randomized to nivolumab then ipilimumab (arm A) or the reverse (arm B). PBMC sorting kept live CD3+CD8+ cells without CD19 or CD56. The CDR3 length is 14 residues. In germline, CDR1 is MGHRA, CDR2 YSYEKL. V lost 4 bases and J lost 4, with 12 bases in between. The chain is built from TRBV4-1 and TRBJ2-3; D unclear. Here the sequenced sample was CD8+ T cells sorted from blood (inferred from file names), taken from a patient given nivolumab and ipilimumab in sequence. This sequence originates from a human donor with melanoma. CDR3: CASSLLRLPDTQYF. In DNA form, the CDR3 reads TGCGCCAGCAGCCTCCTAAGACTCCCAGATACGCAGTATTTT.